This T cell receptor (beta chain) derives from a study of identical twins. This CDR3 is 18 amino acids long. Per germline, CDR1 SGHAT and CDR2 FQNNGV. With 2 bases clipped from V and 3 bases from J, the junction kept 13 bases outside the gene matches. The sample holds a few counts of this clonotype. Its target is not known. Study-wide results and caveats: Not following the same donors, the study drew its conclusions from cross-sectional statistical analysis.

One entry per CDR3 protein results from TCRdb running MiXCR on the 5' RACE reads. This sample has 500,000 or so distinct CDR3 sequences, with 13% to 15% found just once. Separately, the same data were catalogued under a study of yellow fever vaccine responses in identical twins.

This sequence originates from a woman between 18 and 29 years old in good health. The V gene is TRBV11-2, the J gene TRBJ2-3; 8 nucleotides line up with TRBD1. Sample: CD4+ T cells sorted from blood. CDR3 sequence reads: CASSLRAGGLRRTDTQYF. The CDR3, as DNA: TGTGCCAGCAGCTTAAGAGCAGGGGGCTTGAGGCGGACAGATACGCAGTATTTT.